A single sample is the source of the 24 T cell receptor beta chains below, sequenced in a study of cytomegalovirus exposure and HLA in healthy donors listed by TCRdb under 2017. Receptor libraries were prepared by the immunoSEQ multiplex PCR assay. The multiplex PCR relied on a mix of 60 forward primers for TCR Vbeta segments and 13 reverse primers for TCR Jbeta segments. Here the immuneACCESS table is served through TCRdb, limited to in-frame sequences with V and J called. Missing clones are a known gap in these copies; in checked studies unresolved V genes cover under half, and the rest lacks a known reason. This sample has about 130,000 clones in its table, and about two thirds of those were observed once. The ten largest clones represent 4.2% of the sample. Source material: PBMCs. Receptor source: a man aged 45 to 65 in good health and CMV-seropositive.

The chain links TRBV7-6 to TRBJ1-4; D gene ambiguous. Germline CDR1 is SGHVS and CDR2 is FNYEAQ. The CDR3 has 15 amino acids. Trimming cost V 2 bases and J 4 bases, with 11 bases left between them. CDR3 sequence (DNA): TGTGCCAGCAGCTTATTGGGCCAGATTAATGAAAAACTGTTTTTT. It encodes CASSLLGQINEKLFF.

The rearrangement joins TRBV2 to TRBJ1-3, with 7 positions matching TRBD1. Germline CDR1 SNHLY, CDR2 FYNNEI. This CDR3 region has 18 residues. V gave up 1 base and J gave up 0 bases; unmatched junction bases: 9. CDR3 DNA sequence: TGTGCCAGCAGTGAAGGGGGGACAGCCATCACCTCTGGAAACACCATATATTTT. Translating it yields CASSEGGTAITSGNTIYF.

V is TRBV5-4 and J is TRBJ1-2; TRBD1 aligns across 7 bases. Germline trimming cut 4 bases from V and 6 bases from J; bases unmatched to any gene: 9. The CDR3 covers 14 residues. CDR1 and CDR2 (germline): SGHNT, YYREEE (reference sequence). The chain's CDR3 is CASSPIDRVDGYTF. CDR3 nucleotide sequence: TGTGCCAGCAGCCCGATTGACAGGGTGGATGGCTACACCTTC.

The chain employs TRBV11-2 and TRBJ1-1; the match to TRBD1 covers 7 bases. V was clipped by 0 bases and J by 6 bases; unmatched bases: 16. This CDR3 is 18 amino acids long. The V gene's germline CDR1 is SGHAT and CDR2 FQNNGV. CDR3 sequence reads: CASSLDEVRESQGAEAFF. DNA for the CDR3: TGTGCCAGCAGCTTAGACGAGGTCAGGGAATCCCAGGGGGCTGAAGCTTTCTTT. The full variable domain, its missing parts supplied by reference TRBV11-2 and TRBJ1-1, is EAGVAQSPRYKIIEKRQSVAFWCNPISGHATLYWYQQILGQGPKLLIQFQNNGVVDDSQLPKDRFSAERLKGVDSTLKIQPAKLEDSAVYLCASSLDEVRESQGAEAFFGQGTRLTVV.

In its sample, this clone was seen once. The rearrangement uses TRBV27 and TRBJ2-7; 9 bases match TRBD1. The germline V gene has CDR1 MNHEY and CDR2 SMNVEV (reference sequence). Trimming removed 6 bases from V and 4 bases from J; junction bases left unmatched: 19. The CDR3 spans 18 residues. As DNA, the CDR3 is TGTGCCAGCAGCCTCCTACGGGACAGGGCTGAGCAACGGTACGAGCAGTACTTC. Translated: CASSLLRDRAEQRYEQYF.

This chain uses TRBV5-1 with TRBJ1-1, with a weak D call TRBD1 (5 bases). Germline assignment: CDR1 SGHRS and CDR2 YFSETQ. CDR3 length: 15 amino acids. The V end was cut by 4 bases, the J end by 5 bases, with 18 bases between. The CDR3 sequence: CASSLGTAGGTEAFF. The DNA of the CDR3 is TGCGCCAGCAGCCTGGGGACGGCCGGAGGGACTGAAGCTTTCTTT.

The V call is TRBV5-1, the J call TRBJ2-5; 10 bases map to TRBD1. The J call is in doubt because the DNA end fits TRBJ2-7 better. Germline V gene sequence: CDR1 SGHRS, CDR2 YFSETQ. CDR3 length: 15 residues. The CDR3 DNA reads as TGCGCCAGCAGCTTCGGGACAGGGGAGCTCTACGAGCAGTACTTC. Amino acids: CASSFGTGELYEQYF.

This clone was seen more than once but under ten times. This rearrangement joins TRBV6-1 to TRBJ2-7; the match to TRBD2 covers 10 bases. Germline CDR1 is MNHNS and CDR2 is SASEGT. With 6 bases clipped from V and 7 bases from J, the junction kept 6 bases outside the gene matches. This CDR3 comprises 13 residues. CDR3 in DNA: TGTGCCAGCAGGATTGAAGCGGGAGGGGAGCAGTACTTC. Protein product: CASRIEAGGEQYF.

J is TRBJ2-2 and V is TRBV7-6; 7 bases line up with TRBD2. Germline values: CDR1 SGHVS, CDR2 FNYEAQ. J gave up 3 bases and V 2 bases, and 3 bases lay outside the gene matches. This CDR3 is 15 amino acids long. Here the CDR3 reads CASSLIRGDTGELFF. The CDR3 region has the DNA TGTGCCAGCAGCTTAATCCGGGGGGACACCGGGGAGCTGTTTTTT.

Here the CDR3 DNA reads TGTGCCAGCAGCTTCGGTTCCCGGGACATAAACATTCAGTACTTC. Protein product: CASSFGSRDINIQYF. The genes are TRBV7-2 and TRBJ2-4; D is possibly TRBD1 (6 bases). This CDR3 is built from 15 residues. The ends were cut back, 3 bases at V and 6 bases at J, with 15 bases in the middle. CDR1 and CDR2 from the germline V gene are SGHTA and FQGNSA.

This clone was recorded only once. The chain is built from TRBV12-5 and TRBJ1-3; D may be TRBD1 (6 bases). The CDR3 runs to 14 residues. V lost 6 bases and J lost 0, with 9 bases in between. Looked up from germline, CDR1 is LGHNT and CDR2 is FRNRAP. CDR3 nucleotides: TGTGCTAGTGGGGCCAGGGGCTCTGGAAACACCATATATTTT. Residues: CASGARGSGNTIYF.

J is TRBJ2-7 and V is TRBV6-1; D is unresolved. With 1 base removed from V and 12 bases from J, the gap between germline ends came to 13 bases. The CDR3 sequence is 12 residues long. Germline V gene data show CDR1 as MNHNS and CDR2 as SASEGT. The CDR3 region has the DNA TGTGCCAGCAGTGAAGTGGTTGGCAGTTGGTACTTC. This codes for CASSEVVGSWYF.

Regarding this clone: A junction end diverges from the germline sequence, so it may reflect a read error. V is TRBV7-9 and J is TRBJ2-6; D is undetermined. Per germline, CDR1 SEHNR and CDR2 FQNEAQ (reference sequence). CDR3 length: 16 residues. The chain's CDR3 is CSSSLGRGSGANVLTF. CDR3 DNA: TGTTCCAGCAGCTTAGGTCGCGGCTCTGGGGCCAACGTCCTGACTTTC.

About this clone: This same CDR3 is encoded by further DNA sequences in the sample. The V and J genes are TRBV5-1 and TRBJ2-5, with a weak D call TRBD1 (5 bases). V shed 2 bases and J shed 0 bases, with 8 bases lying between them. Germline values: CDR1 SGHRS, CDR2 YFSETQ. This CDR3 is 14 amino acids long. The DNA for the CDR3 is TGCGCCAGCAGCTTCCAGGGTGACCAAGAGACCCAGTACTTC. Translation gives CASSFQGDQETQYF.

This clone showed up just once. This chain uses TRBV11-2 with TRBJ2-2; no firm D call. V was cut by 0 bases and J by 1 base, with 3 bases left in between. This CDR3 contains 14 residues. Germline loops: CDR1 SGHAT, CDR2 FQNNGV. In DNA, the CDR3 is TGTGCCAGCAGCTTAGACAGGAACACCGGGGAGCTGTTTTTT. It specifies CASSLDRNTGELFF.

About this clone itself: The CDR3 does not close with the conserved phenylalanine or tryptophan, likely indicating a read error. The chain combines TRBV6-5 with TRBJ1-1, with 7 bases that match TRBD1. The germline CDR1 and CDR2 sequences are MNHEY and SVGAGI. V trimming: 0 bases; J trimming: 3 bases; junction bases outside the gene matches: 7. This CDR3 has 16 amino acids. CDR3 sequence: CASSYSAGTDHTEAFL. The CDR3 nucleotides read TGTGCCAGCAGTTACTCGGCAGGGACAGATCACACTGAAGCTTTCCTT.

The CDR3 loop reads CASSMDSGYEQYF. As DNA, the CDR3 is TGTGCCAGTAGTATGGATAGCGGTTACGAGCAGTACTTC. This sequence joins TRBV19 and TRBJ2-7, with a tentative D call TRBD2 (6 bases). Germline values: CDR1 LNHDA, CDR2 SQIVND (reference sequence). The V end was cut by 3 bases, the J end by 4 bases, with 10 bases between. The CDR3 is 13 amino acids.

The J gene is TRBJ2-1, the V gene TRBV7-9, with 12 bases identical to TRBD2. Germline V gene lookup returns CDR1 SEHNR and CDR2 FQNEAQ (reference sequence). The CDR3 sequence is 19 residues long. The ends lost 5 bases at V and 0 bases at J; junction bases unmatched: 11. CDR3 bases: TGTGCCAGCAGCCCGACTCTTGGACTAGCGGGGAGCTCCTACAATGAGCAGTTCTTC. Protein product: CASSPTLGLAGSSYNEQFF.

In its sample, this clone was seen a few times. The chain couples TRBV7-9 to TRBJ2-1; possible D gene TRBD2, 6 bases. V dropped 3 bases and J dropped 8 bases, with 14 bases sitting between them. Germline CDR1 reads SEHNR; CDR2 reads FQNEAQ (reference sequence). The CDR3 sequence is 14 residues long. The CDR3 protein is CASSFTRDFDEQFF. The CDR3 bases are TGTGCCAGCAGCTTTACTAGGGACTTCGATGAGCAGTTCTTC.

The chain is built from TRBV7-3 and TRBJ2-2; 9 bases match TRBD1. In germline, CDR1 is SGHTA, CDR2 FQGTGA. CDR3 length: 16 residues. With 4 bases clipped from V and 0 bases from J, the junction kept 3 bases outside the gene matches. The CDR3 nucleotides are TGTGCCAGCAGCTCCGACAGGGGGGCGAACACCGGGGAGCTGTTTTTT. This encodes CASSSDRGANTGELFF.

CDR3 nucleotide sequence: TGTGCCAGCAGCTTAGGCGACAGGGTTGGCTATGGCTACACCTTC. Its translation: CASSLGDRVGYGYTF. V and J are TRBV11-2 and TRBJ1-2; 7 bases are shared with TRBD1. Trimming removed 1 base from V and 4 bases from J; junction bases left unmatched: 6. Germline CDR1 and CDR2: SGHAT and FQNNGV. CDR3 length equals 15 residues. The complete variable domain, with remaining parts taken from reference TRBV11-2 and TRBJ1-2, reads EAGVAQSPRYKIIEKRQSVAFWCNPISGHATLYWYQQILGQGPKLLIQFQNNGVVDDSQLPKDRFSAERLKGVDSTLKIQPAKLEDSAVYLCASSLGDRVGYGYTFGSGTRLTVV.

CDR3 residues: CASSPVRLSSYNEQFF. For the CDR3, the DNA is TGCGCCAGCAGCCCCGTCAGGCTTAGCTCCTACAATGAGCAGTTCTTC. The chain has TRBV5-1 and TRBJ2-1; D remains unclear. Trimming shortened V by 4 bases and J by 0 bases, and 14 bases separated the two germline ends. CDR3 length: 16 residues. Germline-derived CDR1 and CDR2 are SGHRS and YFSETQ.

This clone was found a few times. The chain is built from TRBV6-1 and TRBJ2-7; tentative D call: TRBD1 (5 bases). The CDR3 is made up of 13 amino acids. Germline lookup yields CDR1 MNHNS and CDR2 SASEGT. V was cut by 1 base and J by 6 bases, with 10 bases left in between. This chain's CDR3 is CASSEGGFGEQYF. In DNA, the CDR3 is TGTGCCAGCAGTGAAGGGGGCTTCGGCGAGCAGTACTTC.

The rearrangement links TRBV29-1 to TRBJ2-7, with 12 positions matching TRBD2. CDR1 and CDR2 (germline): SQVTM, ANQGSEA. The CDR3 runs 14 residues. J lost 6 bases, V lost 5 bases, and 8 bases had no gene match. The CDR3 nucleotides are TGCAGCGTTTCTAGCGGGAGGGCCTCCCCCGAGCAGTACTTC. Translated: CSVSSGRASPEQYF.